This TCR beta chain was captured in a study of blood T cell repertoires in COVID-19. In the study overall: Sources were T cells, B-cell-depleted T cells, or PBMCs; the material itself was cDNA or gDNA.

Enrollees, about 18 to 89 years old, lived in approximately 25 US areas. The study assigned cohorts using participant-reported clinical history. How the authors handled the data: How many nucleated cells were present was estimated from reference gene primer amplification. Libraries were prepared by immunoSEQ multiplex PCR; TCRdb keeps only in-frame clonotypes and omits some of them. That table supplies the V and J calls and clone size; D and trimming were determined from the DNA. The sample gives a few hundred thousand clones, more than 75% of which show up once; around 2% is in the top ten. The germline V gene has CDR1 SGHRS and CDR2 YFSETQ. The CDR3 spans 17 residues. V was pared by 0 bases and J by 0 bases, with 13 bases between.

The specimen was PBMCs or T cells enriched from blood (not recorded which). This chain connects TRBV5-1 to TRBJ1-3; perhaps TRBD1 as D (5 bases). The sequence was collected from a man aged 35-49 years in a cohort exposed to, infected with or recovered from COVID-19 (not recorded which). CDR3 DNA sequence: TGCGCCAGCAGCTTGGGACCCAATACAGGCTCTGGAAACACCATATATTTT. The encoded protein is CASSLGPNTGSGNTIYF.